This TCR beta chain was profiled in a study of blood T cells in healthy people across ages. With regard to this clonotype: The target antigen is unknown. At one end the junction does not follow the germline gene, possibly because of a read error.

Germline CDR1 DFQATT, CDR2 SNEGSKA (reference sequence). This CDR3 has 14 residues. Findings of the study overall: Estimates drawn from one million T cells were deemed to understate diversity.

A J-beta primer mix and a sample-barcoded 5' primer were used in a second PCR of roughly 7 to 12 cycles. Every cDNA molecule carried a tag from a template-switch adaptor bearing 12 random nucleotides. The yield of each sample was at least 3 million CDR3-containing paired-end reads. One entry per CDR3 protein results from TCRdb running MiXCR on the 5' RACE reads. This sample carries some 1,800,000 distinct CDR3 sequences, about two fifths of them seen once, and the ten largest clones take roughly 23%. The rearrangement uses TRBV20-1 and TRBJ2-7; D may be TRBD2 (5 bases). This sequence was found in a human donor in good health. What was sequenced was blood. This chain's CDR3 is CNASAGLGSYEQYF. CDR3 coding DNA: TGCAATGCTAGTGCGGGTTTAGGCTCCTACGAGCAGTACTTC.